This T cell receptor (beta chain) was captured by sequencing in a study of shared clonotypes between healthy human individuals. Study background: Each donor's CD4 naive and CD4 memory cells filled three plates apiece, CD8 naive two, and CD8 memory one.

Germline V CDR1 and CDR2: SQVTM, ANQGSEA. The CDR3 is 13 residues long. V was cut by 4 bases and J by 2 bases, with 12 bases left in between. The DNA input per sorted-subset replicate PCR was around 200 ng, corresponding to tens of thousands of T cell genomes. How the authors handled the data: As immunoSEQ supplied junction-only sequences (without quality scores), filtering differed. Profiled with immunoSEQ multiplex PCR; TCRdb holds only in-frame clones, not every one. V, J and clone size are those of that table, while D and trimming were read from the DNA. The sample lists about 1.1 million clones; approximately 80% were seen once.

Sequences were obtained from memory CD4+ T cells from PBMCs. Subset in this sample: CD45RA-negative fraction. This TCR came from a man aged 18 to 29 in good health. Some clones in this sample may be carry-over from other donors' samples. V and J are TRBV29-1 and TRBJ2-7, with a possible D match to TRBD2 (6 bases). The CDR3 DNA is TGCAGCGTTGGGCGGGGCCAAGCCTACGAGCAGTACTTC. It codes for CSVGRGQAYEQYF.